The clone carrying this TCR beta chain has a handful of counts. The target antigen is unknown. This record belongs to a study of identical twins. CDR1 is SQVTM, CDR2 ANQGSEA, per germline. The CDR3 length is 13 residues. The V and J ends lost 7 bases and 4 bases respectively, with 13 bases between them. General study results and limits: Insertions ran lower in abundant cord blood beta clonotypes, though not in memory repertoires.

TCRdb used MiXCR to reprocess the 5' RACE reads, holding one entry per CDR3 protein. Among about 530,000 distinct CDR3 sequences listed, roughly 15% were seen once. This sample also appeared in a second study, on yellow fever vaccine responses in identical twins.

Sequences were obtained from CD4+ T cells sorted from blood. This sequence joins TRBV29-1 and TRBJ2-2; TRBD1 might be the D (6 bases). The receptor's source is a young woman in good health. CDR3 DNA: TGCAGCGCTGCAGGGGTAGGCACCGGGGAGCTGTTTTTT. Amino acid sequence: CSAAGVGTGELFF.